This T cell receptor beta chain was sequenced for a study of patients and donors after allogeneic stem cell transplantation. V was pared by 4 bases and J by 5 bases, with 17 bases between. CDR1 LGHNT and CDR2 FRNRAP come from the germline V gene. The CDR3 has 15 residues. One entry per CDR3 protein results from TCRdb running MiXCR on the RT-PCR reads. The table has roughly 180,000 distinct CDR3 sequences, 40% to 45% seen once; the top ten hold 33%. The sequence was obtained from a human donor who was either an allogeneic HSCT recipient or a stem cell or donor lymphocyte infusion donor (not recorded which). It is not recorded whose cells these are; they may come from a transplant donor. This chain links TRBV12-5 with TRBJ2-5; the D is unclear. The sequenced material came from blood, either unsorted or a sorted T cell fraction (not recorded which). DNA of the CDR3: TGTGCTAGTGGTTCCCAGAGGCGGTTTAGGGAGACCCAGTACTTC. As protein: CASGSQRRFRETQYF.